The clone carrying this T cell receptor (beta chain) was observed many times. The antigen is unknown. Unique molecular identifiers were attached to individual cDNA molecules within the library. TCRdb re-derived calls from the RACE reads in MiXCR, one entry per CDR3 protein. The data contain tens of thousands of distinct CDR3 sequences, about 3.7% of them singletons. These data come from a study of human T cells and chemical hapten exposure. General study points: TCRs at high frequency, those above 1 in 1000, did not change with DPC sensitization.

Time point specified: healthy volunteer bleed at 6 weeks. Total RNA was isolated from unfractionated whole blood. The CDR3 consists of 14 residues. V dropped 6 bases and J dropped 7 bases, with 15 bases sitting between them. Per germline, CDR1 MNHEY and CDR2 SMNVEV (reference sequence). The clonotype was recovered from a human donor in good health. Some clones in this sample may be carry-over from other donors' samples. Sequencing was performed on whole blood. The V and J genes are TRBV27 and TRBJ1-4; D possibly corresponds to TRBD1 (6 bases). The CDR3: CASRQSRGIEKLFF. The CDR3 nucleotides are TGTGCCAGCAGGCAAAGCAGGGGAATTGAAAAACTGTTTTTT. Looking up the rest from reference TRBV27 and TRBJ1-4 gives the full variable domain: EAQVTQNPRYLITVTGKKLTVTCSQNMNHEYMSWYRQDPGLGLRQIYYSMNVEVTDKGDVPEGYKVSRKEKRNFPLILESPSPNQTSLYFCASRQSRGIEKLFFGSGTQLSVL.